This record concerns one T cell receptor beta chain sequence. TCRdb reprocessed the 5' RACE reads with MiXCR, giving one entry per CDR3 protein. This table has 1,800,000 or so distinct CDR3 sequences, less than 35% appearing once. Trimming took off 0 bases at V and 4 bases at J, with 16 bases between the two ends. The germline V gene has CDR1 SGHRS and CDR2 YFSETQ. This CDR3 is 16 amino acids long. These data originate in a study of identical twins. The receptor was isolated from a newborn girl in good health. The rearrangement joins TRBV5-1 to TRBJ2-5; D is ambiguous. Sequencing input: cord blood. The CDR3 DNA follows: TGCGCCAGCAGCTTGGAGGGCTATATCGACCTAGAGACCCAGTACTTC. Its translation is CASSLEGYIDLETQYF. Complete variable domain (other parts from reference TRBV5-1 and TRBJ2-5): KAGVTQTPRYLIKTRGQQVTLSCSPISGHRSVSWYQQTPGQGLQFLFEYFSETQRNKGNFPGRFSGRQFSNSRSEMNVSTLELGDSALYLCASSLEGYIDLETQYFGPGTRLLVL.